These T cell receptor beta chains were read from a single sample in a study of cytomegalovirus exposure and HLA in healthy donors. Some clones are missing from TCRdb's copy, which holds only in-frame ones; the method was immunoSEQ multiplex PCR. The table has just over 150,000 clones, roughly 84% seen once; the top ten hold approximately 2.5%. Source material: PBMCs. The receptors shown here come from a young woman in good health and CMV-seronegative. Each CDR3 is given with its conserved first and last residue. Each record gives: J gene, clone size, D gene, CDR3 length, V gene, CDR3 protein, CDR3 DNA. D genes are given only for firm matches. Where a row states a size, it is once, few, many or the class of an expanded clone; other rows omit it.

TRBJ2-5	-	TRBD2	15	TRBV5-8	CASSPGLAGVETQYF	TGTGCCAGCAGCCCGGGACTAGCGGGGGTGGAGACCCAGTACTTC
TRBJ2-3	-	TRBD2	16	TRBV4-1	CASSPLSGGAIDTQYF	TGCGCCAGCAGCCCGTTGAGCGGGGGGGCCATTGATACGCAGTATTTT
TRBJ2-2	-	-	15	TRBV18	CASSPQQRPYGELFF	TGTGCCAGCTCACCCCAACAGAGACCTTACGGGGAGCTGTTTTTT
TRBJ1-4	once	-	12	TRBV5-5	CASSLAGEKLFF	TGTGCCAGCAGCCTCGCCGGGGAAAAACTGTTTTTT
TRBJ2-3	-	TRBD2	17	TRBV2	CASSEGASGRATDTQYF	TGTGCCAGCAGTGAAGGGGCTAGCGGGAGGGCGACAGATACGCAGTATTTT
TRBJ2-2	-	-	15	TRBV11-2	CASSLTPGGGGELFF	TGTGCCAGCAGCTTAACTCCCGGGGGTGGCGGGGAGCTGTTTTTT
TRBJ2-7	-	-	10	TRBV20-1	CSARYYEQYF	TGCAGTGCTAGATACTACGAGCAGTACTTC
TRBJ2-7	few	-	14	TRBV6-6	CASSQDQQWYEQYF	TGTGCCAGCAGCCAAGATCAACAGTGGTACGAGCAGTACTTC
TRBJ1-2	-	-	12	TRBV10-3	CAIGASNYGYTF	TGTGCCATCGGGGCGAGTAACTATGGCTACACCTTC
TRBJ1-2	-	-	14	TRBV19	CASSIEVHAYGYTF	TGTGCCAGTAGTATCGAGGTTCATGCCTATGGCTACACCTTC
TRBJ1-1	few	TRBD1	14	TRBV30	CAWNTGQSNTEAFF	TGTGCCTGGAACACGGGACAGTCGAACACTGAAGCTTTCTTT
TRBJ2-1	-	-	14	TRBV18	CASSPPSQGHEQFF	TGTGCCAGCTCACCACCTTCGCAGGGCCATGAGCAGTTCTTC
TRBJ2-3	-	TRBD1	16	TRBV5-1	CASSSDHRGRADTQYF	TGCGCCAGCAGCTCGGACCACAGGGGACGGGCAGATACGCAGTATTTT
TRBJ1-5	-	-	15	TRBV6-5	CASSKGPGGNQPQHF	TGTGCCAGCAGTAAGGGACCGGGGGGCAATCAGCCCCAGCATTTT
TRBJ1-4	few	-	11	TRBV6-5	CASRGVEKLFF	TGTGCCAGCAGAGGGGTTGAAAAACTGTTTTTT
TRBJ2-3	-	-	15	TRBV30	CAWSVGQGGTDTQYF	TGTGCCTGGAGTGTGGGTCAAGGGGGTACAGATACGCAGTATTTT
TRBJ2-7	-	TRBD2	15	TRBV2	CASRGAAGGFDEQYF	TGTGCCAGCAGGGGTGCGGCGGGAGGGTTCGACGAGCAGTACTTC
TRBJ2-1	-	TRBD2	16	TRBV4-1	CASSQEYRGGWDEQFF	TGCGCCAGCAGCCAAGAATACCGGGGGGGCTGGGATGAGCAGTTCTTC
TRBJ2-3	once	TRBD2	16	TRBV5-1	CASSLSTSGRIDTQYF	TGCGCCAGCAGCCTCAGTACTAGCGGGAGGATAGATACGCAGTATTTT
TRBJ1-6	-	-	13	TRBV10-2	CASRGADNSPLHF	TGCGCCAGCAGGGGGGCCGATAATTCACCCCTCCACTTT
TRBJ2-1	once	TRBD2	19	TRBV4-2	CASSQEELAGGTHYNEQFF	TGTGCCAGCAGCCAAGAAGAACTAGCGGGGGGCACACACTACAATGAGCAGTTCTTC
TRBJ2-3	-	TRBD2	15	TRBV4-2	CASSQPSGGADTQYF	TGTGCCAGCAGCCAACCCAGCGGGGGGGCAGATACGCAGTATTTT
TRBJ2-7	-	TRBD2	14	TRBV27	CASSFGPGGYEQYF	TGTGCCAGCAGTTTCGGGCCGGGGGGCTACGAGCAGTACTTC
TRBJ2-3	-	TRBD2	16	TRBV14	CASSQVGGAITDTQYF	TGTGCCAGCAGCCAAGTCGGGGGGGCGATCACAGATACGCAGTATTTT
TRBJ1-5	-	-	15	TRBV19	CASRADGGGRQPQHF	TGTGCCAGTAGGGCCGATGGGGGCGGGAGGCAGCCCCAGCATTTT
TRBJ1-5	-	TRBD1	15	TRBV28	CASSPRTGSNQPQHF	TGTGCCAGCAGCCCCCGGACAGGTAGCAATCAGCCCCAGCATTTT
TRBJ2-1	once	TRBD2	15	TRBV11-3	CASSLGLAGGYEQFF	TGTGCCAGCAGCTTAGGACTAGCGGGGGGCTATGAGCAGTTCTTC
TRBJ2-7	once	-	12	TRBV13	CASSLRGPEQYF	TGTGCCAGCAGCTTAAGAGGGCCCGAGCAGTACTTC
TRBJ2-2	-	-	16	TRBV5-1	CASSLSGPANTGELFF	TGCGCCAGCAGCTTGAGTGGCCCTGCGAACACCGGGGAGCTGTTTTTT
TRBJ1-3	-	-	15	TRBV28	CASSSQGTAGNTIYF	TGTGCCAGCAGTTCTCAGGGTACTGCTGGAAACACCATATATTTT
TRBJ2-1	once	TRBD2	20	TRBV11-3	CASSPGGATSGNLNYNEQFF	TGTGCCAGCAGCCCCGGGGGGGCGACTAGCGGCAACCTAAACTACAATGAGCAGTTCTTC
TRBJ2-2	once	-	14	TRBV5-1	CAASRTPNTGELFF	TGCGCAGCGAGTCGGACTCCGAACACCGGGGAGCTGTTTTTT
TRBJ2-5	-	-	14	TRBV7-2	CASSLATSARVQYF	TGTGCCAGCAGCTTAGCTACTTCGGCCAGGGTGCAGTACTTC
TRBJ1-5	-	-	15	TRBV18	CASSAGGLRNQPQHF	TGTGCCAGCTCGGCGGGGGGTTTAAGGAATCAGCCCCAGCATTTT
TRBJ2-7	once	-	14	TRBV30	CAWSTGFSSYEQYF	TGTGCCTGGAGTACGGGGTTTTCGTCCTACGAGCAGTACTTC
TRBJ2-5	-	TRBD1	18	TRBV7-9	CASTILSLGQGLGETQYF	TGTGCCAGCACCATTCTGTCCTTGGGACAGGGGTTAGGGGAGACCCAGTACTTC
TRBJ2-7	-	TRBD2	16	TRBV7-2	CASSLGGLAASYEQYF	TGTGCCAGCAGCTTAGGGGGACTAGCGGCATCCTACGAGCAGTACTTC
TRBJ2-5	-	TRBD2	13	TRBV5-7	CASSLGLVETQYF	TGTGCCAGCAGCCTGGGACTAGTAGAGACCCAGTACTTC
TRBJ2-5	few	TRBD1	14	TRBV27	CASSQWGQGETQYF	TGTGCCAGCAGTCAATGGGGACAGGGAGAGACCCAGTACTTC
TRBJ2-3	-	-	13	TRBV2	CASSEGEDGFKDF	TGTGCCAGCAGTGAAGGGGAGGACGGATTTAAGGATTTT
TRBJ1-4	-	TRBD1	14	TRBV7-2	CASSRDRASEKLFF	TGTGCCAGCAGTAGAGACAGGGCGTCCGAAAAACTGTTTTTT
TRBJ1-5	-	-	16	TRBV6-5	CASSYSSGEINQPQHF	TGTGCCAGCAGTTACTCGAGCGGGGAAATCAATCAGCCCCAGCATTTT
TRBJ1-5	-	-	16	TRBV19	CASSSRQVGSNQPQHF	TGTGCCAGTAGTAGTCGACAGGTCGGGAGCAATCAGCCCCAGCATTTT
TRBJ2-1	-	TRBD2	16	TRBV28	CASSNSQREGYNEQFF	TGTGCCAGCAGCAATTCCCAACGGGAGGGGTACAATGAGCAGTTCTTC
TRBJ1-2	-	-	14	TRBV18	CASSPSEDSEGYTF	TGTGCCAGCTCACCGTCGGAGGACAGTGAAGGCTACACCTTC
TRBJ1-2	few	TRBD1	14	TRBV5-4	CASSLGTADYGYTF	TGTGCCAGCAGCCTTGGGACAGCGGACTATGGCTACACCTTC
TRBJ2-7	-	TRBD1	15	TRBV7-2	CASRTGTGLSYEQYF	TGTGCCAGCAGGACCGGGACAGGGCTATCCTACGAGCAGTACTTC
TRBJ1-1	-	-	13	TRBV30	CAWSARAHGEAFF	TGTGCCTGGAGTGCCCGGGCCCACGGGGAGGCTTTCTTT
TRBJ2-1	-	TRBD1	15	TRBV5-1	CASLLDRASYNEQFF	TGCGCCAGCCTCTTGGACAGGGCCTCCTACAATGAGCAGTTCTTC
TRBJ2-7	-	-	13	TRBV7-2	CASSLSVPYEQYF	TGTGCCAGCAGCTTAAGTGTCCCCTACGAGCAGTACTTC
TRBJ2-1	-	-	13	TRBV4-1	CASGPGGAGEQFF	TGCGCCAGCGGGCCGGGGGGCGCGGGTGAGCAGTTCTTC
TRBJ2-5	once	TRBD1	14	TRBV25-1	CASSRQGVVETQYF	TGTGCCAGCAGTCGACAGGGGGTGGTGGAGACCCAGTACTTC
TRBJ1-4	once	-	15	TRBV13	CASSLGSTTNEKLFF	TGTGCCAGCAGCCTCGGGTCTACAACTAATGAAAAACTGTTTTTT
TRBJ2-3	-	TRBD1	16	TRBV5-1	CASSPGAGGSTDTQYF	TGCGCCAGCAGCCCCGGGGCAGGGGGAAGCACAGATACGCAGTATTTT
TRBJ1-4	-	TRBD1	15	TRBV4-1	CASSQEHRGSEKLFF	TGCGCCAGCAGCCAAGAACACAGGGGATCTGAAAAACTGTTTTTT